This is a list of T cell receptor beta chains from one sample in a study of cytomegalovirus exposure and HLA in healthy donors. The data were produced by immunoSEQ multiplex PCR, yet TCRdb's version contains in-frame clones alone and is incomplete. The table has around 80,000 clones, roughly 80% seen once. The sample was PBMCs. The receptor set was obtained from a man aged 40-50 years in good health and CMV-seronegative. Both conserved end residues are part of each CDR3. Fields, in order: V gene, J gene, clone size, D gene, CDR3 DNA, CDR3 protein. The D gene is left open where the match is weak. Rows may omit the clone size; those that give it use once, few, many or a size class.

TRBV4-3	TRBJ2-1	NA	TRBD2	TGCGCCAGCAGCCAAGATCACGCGGGAGTAAGGGAGCAGTTCTTC	CASSQDHAGVREQFF
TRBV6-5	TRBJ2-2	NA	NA	TGTGCCAGCAGTTATCCTTACACCGGGGAGCTGTTTTTT	CASSYPYTGELFF
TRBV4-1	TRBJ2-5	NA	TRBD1	TGCGCCAGCAGCCAAGGGGACAGGGTGGTTGGGGAGACCCAGTACTTC	CASSQGDRVVGETQYF
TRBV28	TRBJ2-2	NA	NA	TGTGCCAGCAGTTTATTCCCGGGTACGAACACCGGGGAGCTGTTTTTT	CASSLFPGTNTGELFF
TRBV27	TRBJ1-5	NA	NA	TGTGCCAGCAGTTGGGGGGGGGCGAGTCAGCCCCAGCATTTT	CASSWGGASQPQHF
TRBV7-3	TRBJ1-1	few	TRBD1	TGTGCCAGCAGCAGGACCGGGACAGGGGATGAAGCTTTCTTT	CASSRTGTGDEAFF
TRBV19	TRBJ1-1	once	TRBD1	TGTGCCAGTAGTTCCGACAGGGGCACTGAAGCTTTCTTT	CASSSDRGTEAFF
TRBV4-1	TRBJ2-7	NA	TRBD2	TGCGCCAGCAGCCAAGGACTAGCGGGAACCACCTCCTACGAGCAGTACTTC	CASSQGLAGTTSYEQYF
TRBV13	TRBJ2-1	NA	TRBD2	TGTGCCAGCTTCCCCAGCGGGAGGGCCTGGTACAATGAGCAGTTCTTC	CASFPSGRAWYNEQFF
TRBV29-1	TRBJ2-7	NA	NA	TGCAGCGCCCCGAGGGTGAGACAAAAGGGTCGCGAGCAGTACTTC	CSAPRVRQKGREQYF
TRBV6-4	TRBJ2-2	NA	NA	TGTGCCAGCAGTAGGTCAGCGCCCGGGGAGCTGTTTTTT	CASSRSAPGELFF
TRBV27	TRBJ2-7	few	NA	TGTGCCAGCAGTTTAAGCCGCTCCTACGAGCAGTACTTC	CASSLSRSYEQYF
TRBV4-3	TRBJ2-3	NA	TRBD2	TGCGCCAGCAGCCATCCCCATGGGCTAGCGGCCACAGATACGCAGTATTTT	CASSHPHGLAATDTQYF
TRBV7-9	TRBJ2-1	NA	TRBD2	TGTGCCAGCAGCAAACTTAGCGGGCTTGGCGGTAATGAGCAGTTCTTC	CASSKLSGLGGNEQFF
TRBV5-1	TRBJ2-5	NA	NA	TGCGCCAGCAGTTTACAGGGGAGGCCCCAAGAGACCCAGTACTTC	CASSLQGRPQETQYF
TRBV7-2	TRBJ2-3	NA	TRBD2	TGTGCCAGCAGCTCGGGAGCTAGCGGCTTGAAGGGAGGTACGCAGTATTTT	CASSSGASGLKGGTQYF
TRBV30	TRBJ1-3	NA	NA	TGTGCCTGGAGCAGACATCAATTTGGGGGAAACACCATATATTTT	CAWSRHQFGGNTIYF
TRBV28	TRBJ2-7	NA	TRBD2	TGTGCCAGCAGTCGTTCACTGACGGCGAACCGGACTAGCGGGCCCCCCTACGAGCAGTACTTC	CASSRSLTANRTSGPPYEQYF
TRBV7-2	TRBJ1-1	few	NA	TGTGCCAGCAGCTTAGCGCTGGGGGGGAACACTGAAGCTTTCTTT	CASSLALGGNTEAFF
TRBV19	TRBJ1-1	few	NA	TGTGCCAGTAGTATAGAAGAGGGCCGGAGTGAAGCTTTCTTT	CASSIEEGRSEAFF
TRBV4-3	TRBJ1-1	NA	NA	TGCGCCAGCAGCCAAGTAGCGGGGAACACTGAAGCTTTCTTT	CASSQVAGNTEAFF
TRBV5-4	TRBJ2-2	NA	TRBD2	TGTGCCAGCAGCTCTAGCGGGAGGGACACCGGGGAGCTGTTTTTT	CASSSSGRDTGELFF